These 19 T cell receptor beta chains came from one sample sequenced in a study of blood T cell repertoires in COVID-19. Sequencing was performed with immunoSEQ multiplex PCR; in TCRdb, only in-frame clones are kept and a portion is missing. This table holds approximately 200,000 clones, 70% to 90% found once. The sequenced material came from peripheral blood. Every receptor here comes from a man younger than 45 with acute or convalescent COVID-19.

The V call is TRBV15, the J call TRBJ2-1; D is unresolved. Germline-derived CDR1 and CDR2 are LNHNV and YYDKDF (reference sequence). The V gene lost 3 bases and the J gene lost 7 bases, with 19 bases spanning the gap. The CDR3 spans 16 residues. CDR3 residues: CATSSKLTTADNEQFF. The CDR3 DNA reads TGTGCCACCAGCAGTAAACTAACGACGGCCGATAATGAGCAGTTCTTC.

J is TRBJ1-5 and V is TRBV7-2; the D is unclear. Germline V gives CDR1 SGHTA, CDR2 FQGNSA. This CDR3 is built from 13 residues. V was cut by 5 bases and J by 7 bases, with 12 bases left in between. CDR3 loop: CASSQSREQPQHF. The CDR3 bases are TGTGCCAGCAGCCAAAGTCGGGAGCAGCCCCAGCATTTT.

For the CDR3, the DNA is TGCGCCAGCAGCTCCCGACAGGGGGCGAGAAACATTCAGTACTTC. This translates into CASSSRQGARNIQYF. The chain carries TRBV5-1 and TRBJ2-4; 10 nucleotides match TRBD1. Germline V gene data show CDR1 as SGHRS and CDR2 as YFSETQ. Germline trimming cut 3 bases from V and 6 bases from J; bases unmatched to any gene: 6. This CDR3 is built from 15 residues. The full variable domain, its missing parts supplied by reference TRBV5-1 and TRBJ2-4, is KAGVTQTPRYLIKTRGQQVTLSCSPISGHRSVSWYQQTPGQGLQFLFEYFSETQRNKGNFPGRFSGRQFSNSRSEMNVSTLELGDSALYLCASSSRQGARNIQYFGAGTRLSVL.

The V and J genes are TRBV5-1 and TRBJ2-3; a weak D match, TRBD2 (6 bases). Deletions cut 4 bases from V and 7 bases from J, with 22 bases between. The length of the CDR3 is 16 residues. Germline CDR1 SGHRS, CDR2 YFSETQ. CDR3 region: CASSVGQTRARNTQYF. In nucleotides, the CDR3 is TGCGCCAGCAGCGTGGGGCAGACTAGGGCACGTAATACGCAGTATTTT.

The rearrangement joins TRBV5-6 to TRBJ2-5; D unresolved. Germline V gene lookup returns CDR1 SGHDT and CDR2 YYEEEE. Trimming shortened V by 2 bases and J by 2 bases, and 16 bases separated the two germline ends. The CDR3 is made up of 16 amino acids. In nucleotides, the CDR3 is TGTGCCAGCAGCTTTTACGCCATTGGAGTACAAGAGACCCAGTACTTC. This encodes CASSFYAIGVQETQYF.

The chain's CDR3 is CASSNGLASTYNEQFF. In DNA form, the CDR3 reads TGTGCCAGCAGCAACGGACTAGCGAGCACCTACAATGAGCAGTTCTTC. The V gene is TRBV11-3, the J gene TRBJ2-1; 9 bases are a match to TRBD2. Germline values: CDR1 SGHNT, CDR2 YENEEA. The CDR3 spans 16 residues. With 5 bases clipped from V and 2 bases from J, the junction kept 7 bases outside the gene matches.

The V gene is TRBV4-1, the J gene TRBJ2-5; D is uncertain. The germline CDR1 and CDR2 sequences are MGHRA and YSYEKL. The CDR3 runs 13 residues. Trimming left V 3 bases short and J 2 bases short, with 7 bases between. In nucleotides, the CDR3 is TGCGCCAGCAGCCACCCCGGGCAAGAGACCCAGTACTTC. Residues: CASSHPGQETQYF.

The chain is built from TRBV21-1 and TRBJ2-2; the DNA was not used to check the table's D call, TRBD1. TRBV21-1 is termed a pseudogene. The CDR3 totals 17 residues. CDR3: CASSKWTDRGNTGELFF. For the CDR3, the DNA is TGTGCCAGCAGCAAATGGACGGACAGGGGGAACACCGGGGAGCTGTTTTTT.

The chain combines TRBV5-1 with TRBJ1-2; no clear D. CDR1 SGHRS and CDR2 YFSETQ come from the germline V gene. The length of the CDR3 is 15 residues. The V gene lost 0 bases and the J gene lost 2 bases, with 11 bases spanning the gap. Here the CDR3 DNA reads TGCGCCAGCAGCTTGGATGTAGCCCTCAACTATGGCTACACCTTC. It codes for CASSLDVALNYGYTF.

The chain carries TRBV11-3 and TRBJ2-1, with 7 positions matching TRBD2. CDR1 is SGHNT, CDR2 YENEEA, per germline. The CDR3 is made up of 14 amino acids. J was trimmed by 7 bases and V by 3 bases; bases with no gene match: 6. CDR3 in amino acids: CASSFAGASNEQFF. For the CDR3, the DNA is TGTGCCAGCAGCTTTGCGGGAGCGTCAAATGAGCAGTTCTTC. The variable domain in full, with the rest retrieved from reference TRBV11-3 and TRBJ2-1, is EAGVVQSPRYKIIEKKQPVAFWCNPISGHNTLYWYLQNLGQGPELLIRYENEEAVDDSQLPKDRFSAERLKGVDSTLKIQPAELGDSAVYLCASSFAGASNEQFFGPGTRLTVL.

This clone came up once. The rearrangement links TRBV9 to TRBJ2-2; D is undetermined. Looked up from germline, CDR1 is SGDLS and CDR2 is YYNGEE. This CDR3 is built from 14 residues. Trimming stripped 7 bases from V and 0 bases from J, with 10 bases between. The CDR3 sequence is CASEPHSNTGELFF. CDR3 bases: TGTGCCAGCGAGCCTCATTCGAACACCGGGGAGCTGTTTTTT.

This rearrangement joins TRBV30 to TRBJ2-7, with 9 bases that match TRBD1. With 0 bases clipped from V and 5 bases from J, the junction kept 8 bases outside the gene matches. Per germline, CDR1 GTSNPN and CDR2 SVGIG (reference sequence). This CDR3 region has 15 residues. The CDR3 reads CAWSVTGTGIHEQYF. DNA for the CDR3: TGTGCCTGGAGTGTAACCGGGACAGGGATCCACGAGCAGTACTTC.

V usage is TRBV7-6 and J usage is TRBJ2-6, with D tentatively TRBD2 (5 bases). The germline V gene encodes CDR1 SGHVS and CDR2 FNYEAQ. V was cut by 5 bases and J by 0 bases, with 17 bases left in between. The CDR3 is made up of 18 amino acids. The CDR3 DNA reads TGTGCCAGCAGCCCTGGACCCCCTACTAGCTCTGGGGCCAACGTCCTGACTTTC. Its protein product is CASSPGPPTSSGANVLTF. Looking up the rest from reference TRBV7-6 and TRBJ2-6 gives the full variable domain: GAGVSQSPRYKVTKRGQDVALRCDPISGHVSLYWYRQALGQGPEFLTYFNYEAQQDKSGLPNDRFSAERPEGSISTLTIQRTEQRDSAMYRCASSPGPPTSSGANVLTFGAGSRLTVL.

The chain is built from TRBV6-5 and TRBJ1-2; D unclear. V was trimmed by 2 bases and J by 0 bases, leaving 7 bases between them. The germline V gene encodes CDR1 MNHEY and CDR2 SVGAGI. This CDR3 comprises 14 residues. CDR3 protein: CASSYRGTNYGYTF. In DNA form, the CDR3 reads TGTGCCAGCAGTTACAGAGGTACTAACTATGGCTACACCTTC.

V is TRBV19 and J is TRBJ2-1; TRBD2 aligns across 12 bases. Germline CDR1 reads LNHDA; CDR2 reads SQIVND (reference sequence). CDR3 size: 15 residues. V lost 5 bases to trimming and J lost 8 bases; unmatched junction nucleotides: 7. The CDR3, as DNA: TGTGCCAGTAGTTCTCTAGCGGGGGGGCCTGATGAGCAGTTCTTC. Translating it yields CASSSLAGGPDEQFF.

V usage is TRBV29-1 and J usage is TRBJ1-2, with TRBD1 matching over 7 bases. In germline, CDR1 is SQVTM, CDR2 ANQGSEA. CDR3 size: 14 residues. Trimming at V came to 4 bases and at J to 1 base, leaving 6 bases not matched to a gene. CDR3 region: CSVAGDRSNYGYTF. CDR3 nucleotides: TGCAGCGTTGCGGGGGACAGAAGTAACTATGGCTACACCTTC.

Only one count was recorded for this clone. This chain joins TRBV5-1 and TRBJ1-4; 10 bases line up with TRBD1. Germline V gene lookup returns CDR1 SGHRS and CDR2 YFSETQ. The junction had 10 bases not matched to a gene; V was cut back by 5 bases and J by 6 bases. CDR3 length equals 16 residues. CDR3 loop: CASRPRIGQGDEKLFF. The CDR3 nucleotides are TGCGCCAGCAGGCCGAGGATCGGACAGGGGGATGAAAAACTGTTTTTT.

The chain joins TRBV6-1 to TRBJ2-7; 7 nucleotides match TRBD1. There are 11 residues in the CDR3. The germline V gene has CDR1 MNHNS and CDR2 SASEGT. Trimming removed 6 bases from V and 7 bases from J; junction bases left unmatched: 3. The chain's CDR3 is CASRGTEEQYF. CDR3 in DNA: TGTGCCAGCAGGGGGACAGAAGAGCAGTACTTC.

The chain carries TRBV19 and TRBJ1-5; 7 bases match TRBD1. Trimming cost V 5 bases and J 3 bases; bases outside gene matches: 10. This CDR3 is 16 amino acids long. Germline assignment: CDR1 LNHDA and CDR2 SQIVND (reference sequence). The CDR3 DNA reads as TGTGCCAGTAGTTCGCGGACAGGACTTCACAATCAGCCCCAGCATTTT. It is translated as CASSSRTGLHNQPQHF.